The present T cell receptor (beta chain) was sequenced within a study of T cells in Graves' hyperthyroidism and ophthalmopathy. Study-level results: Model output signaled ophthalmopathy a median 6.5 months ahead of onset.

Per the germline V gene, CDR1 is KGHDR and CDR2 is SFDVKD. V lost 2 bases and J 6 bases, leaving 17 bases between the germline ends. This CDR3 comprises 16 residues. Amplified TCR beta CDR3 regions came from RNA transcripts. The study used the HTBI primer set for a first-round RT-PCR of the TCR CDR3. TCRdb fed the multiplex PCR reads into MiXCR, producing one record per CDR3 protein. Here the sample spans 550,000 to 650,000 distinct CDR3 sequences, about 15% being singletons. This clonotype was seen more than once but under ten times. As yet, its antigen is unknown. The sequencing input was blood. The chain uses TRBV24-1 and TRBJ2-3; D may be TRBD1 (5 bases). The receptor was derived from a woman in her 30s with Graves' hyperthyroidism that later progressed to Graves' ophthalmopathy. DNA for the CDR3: TGTGCCACCAGTGATTGGGGCAGTGGGGTTGCGGATACGCAGTATTTT. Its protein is CATSDWGSGVADTQYF.